The rows below give T cell receptor beta chains drawn from one sample of a study of post-analysis software for immune sequencing data. In TCRdb, the PCR reads were re-called with MiXCR into one record per CDR3 protein. The sample lists hundreds of thousands of distinct CDR3 sequences, 55% to 60% seen once, with roughly 12% in the top ten. Specimen: blood. All receptors derive from a girl aged 2 to 10 with multiple sclerosis. Each CDR3 is given with its conserved first and last residue. Fields, in order: V gene, D gene, clone size, J gene, CDR3 protein, CDR3 DNA. A D gene is named only where the DNA matches it firmly. Clone size is given for some rows only: seen once, a few or many times, or a class if the clone is expanded.

v_call: TRBV5-1
d_call: TRBD1
clone_size: NA
j_call: TRBJ2-1
cdr3_aa: CASSLPMIPTGLTNEQFF
cdr3_nt: TGCGCCAGCAGCTTACCTATGATACCGACAGGGTTAACGAATGAGCAGTTCTTC

v_call: TRBV7-2
d_call: NA
clone_size: NA
j_call: TRBJ2-1
cdr3_aa: CASSLAVGLAEQFF
cdr3_nt: TGTGCCAGCAGCTTAGCAGTAGGGTTAGCGGAGCAGTTCTTC

v_call: TRBV5-1
d_call: TRBD1
clone_size: NA
j_call: TRBJ2-5
cdr3_aa: CASSSGQVETQYF
cdr3_nt: TGCGCCAGCAGTTCCGGACAGGTAGAGACCCAGTACTTC

v_call: TRBV14
d_call: NA
clone_size: NA
j_call: TRBJ1-2
cdr3_aa: CASSQGTVGGYTF
cdr3_nt: TGTGCCAGCAGCCAAGGGACAGTAGGCGGCTACACCTTC

v_call: TRBV10-3
d_call: NA
clone_size: NA
j_call: TRBJ2-6
cdr3_aa: CATDNSGANVLTF
cdr3_nt: TGTGCCACAGACAACTCTGGGGCCAACGTCCTGACTTTC

v_call: TRBV10-2
d_call: NA
clone_size: NA
j_call: TRBJ2-5
cdr3_aa: CASSSIEILRGKRTRVETQYF
cdr3_nt: TGCGCCAGCAGTTCCATCGAAATACTCCGGGGTAAAAGGACGCGAGTAGAGACCCAGTACTTC

v_call: TRBV27
d_call: NA
clone_size: NA
j_call: TRBJ2-7
cdr3_aa: CASSYGIYEQYF
cdr3_nt: TGTGCCAGCAGTTACGGGATCTACGAGCAGTACTTC

v_call: TRBV29-1
d_call: NA
clone_size: few
j_call: TRBJ2-1
cdr3_aa: CSVGTLPSNNEQFF
cdr3_nt: TGCAGCGTTGGGACCCTTCCCTCCAACAATGAGCAGTTCTTC

v_call: TRBV29-1
d_call: NA
clone_size: NA
j_call: TRBJ1-1
cdr3_aa: CSVELRPNTEAFF
cdr3_nt: TGCAGCGTTGAACTCAGGCCGAACACTGAAGCTTTCTTT

v_call: TRBV5-1
d_call: TRBD1
clone_size: NA
j_call: TRBJ2-3
cdr3_aa: CASSFRPGTGYTDTQYF
cdr3_nt: TGCGCCAGCAGCTTCCGCCCCGGGACAGGCTACACAGATACGCAGTATTTT

v_call: TRBV20-1
d_call: TRBD1
clone_size: NA
j_call: TRBJ2-7
cdr3_aa: CSARRDSAYEQYF
cdr3_nt: TGCAGTGCTAGAAGGGACAGTGCCTACGAGCAGTACTTC

v_call: TRBV5-5
d_call: TRBD2
clone_size: NA
j_call: TRBJ2-1
cdr3_aa: CASSYSGGTNEQFF
cdr3_nt: TGTGCCAGCAGTTATAGCGGGGGAACCAATGAGCAGTTCTTC

v_call: TRBV5-1
d_call: TRBD2
clone_size: few
j_call: TRBJ2-1
cdr3_aa: CASSFSLAGAFNEQFF
cdr3_nt: TGCGCCAGCAGCTTCTCACTAGCGGGAGCTTTTAATGAGCAGTTCTTC

v_call: TRBV12-3/TRBV12-4
d_call: NA
clone_size: few
j_call: TRBJ1-5
cdr3_aa: CASSLDFKPQHF
cdr3_nt: TGTGCCAGCAGTTTAGATTTTAAGCCCCAGCATTTT

v_call: TRBV7-9
d_call: TRBD1
clone_size: NA
j_call: TRBJ2-7
cdr3_aa: CASSGGQGVEEQYF
cdr3_nt: TGTGCCAGCAGCGGGGGACAGGGGGTAGAGGAGCAGTACTTC

v_call: TRBV5-1
d_call: TRBD1
clone_size: few
j_call: TRBJ2-2
cdr3_aa: CASSFLRDRPNTGELFF
cdr3_nt: TGCGCCAGCAGCTTTCTCCGGGACAGACCGAACACCGGGGAGCTGTTTTTT